This TCR beta chain was captured in a study of blood T cell repertoires in COVID-19. Study in general: Spain, Italy and the United States supplied samples that represented acute and convalescent COVID-19.

The assay was immunoSEQ multiplex PCR, and TCRdb's table has in-frame clones only and misses some. Of a few hundred thousand clones in the sample, about four fifths were seen once. Clinical histories supplied by participants themselves formed the basis of cohort assignment. Between the trimmed V and J ends, which lost 2 bases and 4 bases, there was a span of 15 bases. CDR1 MGHRA and CDR2 YSYEKL come from the germline V gene. The CDR3 is 17 residues long. The source is a middle-aged woman who had recovered from COVID-19. The chain has TRBV4-1 and TRBJ2-6, with D possibly being TRBD1 (6 bases). The sample consisted of PBMCs or T cells enriched from blood (not recorded which). DNA of the CDR3: TGCGCCAGCAGCCAACAATACAGGGCCAGGGGGGCCAACGTCCTGACTTTC. It codes for CASSQQYRARGANVLTF.